These 32 T cell receptor beta chains were all obtained from the same sample, sequenced in a study of response to subunit inactivated influenza vaccine (dated by TCRdb to 2016 to 2019). Read against the paper, the sample's time point label means: around 47 days after influenza vaccine administration. The library was prepared using RT-PCR. Instrument on record: Illumina HiSeq 2500. TCRdb applied fastp at Q25 and MiXCR to the public reads, then kept only in-frame beta chains. Each record represents a unique CDR3 protein, reported with the most common genes and DNA among its rows. The sample includes approximately 530,000 distinct CDR3 sequences, with over 10% observed a single time. The ten top clones hold approximately 14% of the sample. The sample was PBMCs from blood, taken roughly 46 days after vaccination. Source of these receptors: a man in his forties or fifties who received an inactivated influenza vaccine. Donor details come from another sample of the same person, matched by shared clones.

This chain connects TRBV20-1 to TRBJ1-5; D remains unclear. The germline V and J ends were trimmed by 0 bases and 3 bases, with 6 bases remaining between them. Germline V CDR1 and CDR2: DFQATT, SNEGSKA (reference sequence). The CDR3 length is 13 residues. The CDR3 nucleotides read TGCAGTGCTAGAGAGGGCCCCAATCAGCCCCAGCATTTT. Its protein is CSAREGPNQPQHF.

At least ten counts were recorded for this clonotype. The rearrangement links TRBV20-1 to TRBJ2-7, with 8 bases identical to TRBD1. V shed 1 base, J shed 0 bases, and the junction held 5 bases outside the gene matches. Germline loops: CDR1 DFQATT, CDR2 SNEGSKA (reference sequence). The length of the CDR3 is 15 residues. In DNA, the CDR3 is TGCAGTGCTAGAGTTATGGGACAGGCCTCCTACGAGCAGTACTTC. Translation gives CSARVMGQASYEQYF.

This chain links TRBV21-1 with TRBJ2-7. TRBV21-1 is described as a pseudogene. The CDR3 is 13 amino acids. CDR3 residues: CARVQLSSYEQYF. The CDR3 DNA follows: TGTGCCAGGGTACAACTTAGCTCCTACGAGCAGTACTTC.

This clonotype occurred once. This rearrangement joins TRBV20-1 to TRBJ2-5, with TRBD2 matching over 14 bases. Looked up from germline, CDR1 is DFQATT and CDR2 is SNEGSKA (reference sequence). V dropped 1 base and J dropped 8; count of bases not matched to a gene: 6. The CDR3 totals 15 residues. The CDR3: CSARVPGLAGETQYF. The DNA for the CDR3 is TGCAGTGCTAGAGTCCCGGGACTAGCGGGGGAAACCCAGTACTTC.

V and J are TRBV7-9 and TRBJ2-1; 11 positions match TRBD1. The V and J ends lost 4 bases and 5 bases, in that order; junction bases with no gene match: 7. There are 16 residues in the CDR3. Per germline, CDR1 SEHNR and CDR2 FQNEAQ (reference sequence). CDR3 nucleotides: TGTGCCAGCAGCTCCCGGGACAGGGGGTTTAACAATGAGCAGTTCTTC. This translates into CASSSRDRGFNNEQFF.

The chain couples TRBV11-2 to TRBJ1-2, with D unresolved. Trimming left V 0 bases short and J 4 bases short, with 12 bases between. The CDR3 spans 15 residues. From germline, CDR1 is SGHAT and CDR2 FQNNGV. For the CDR3, the DNA is TGTGCCAGCAGCTTAGATGGGAGGATGCGCTATGGCTACACCTTC. Protein: CASSLDGRMRYGYTF.

This clonotype was counted a few times. This chain links TRBV20-1 with TRBJ2-3, with 8 bases fitting TRBD2. From germline, CDR1 is DFQATT and CDR2 SNEGSKA (reference sequence). V shed 6 bases and J 4 bases; nucleotides not matched to a gene: 18. This CDR3 contains 17 residues. CDR3 DNA: TGCAGTGCCACGGGGGCGGGGGGAGTCACCAACTCAGATACGCAGTATTTT. Translated, it gives CSATGAGGVTNSDTQYF.

This clonotype has just a few counts. In nucleotides, the CDR3 is TGCGCCAGCAGCTGGATGACTAGCGGGGTGGTAGGGAATGAGCAGTTCTTC. Translation: CASSWMTSGVVGNEQFF. The gene calls are TRBV5-1 and TRBJ2-1; 11 nucleotides line up with TRBD2. This CDR3 region has 17 residues. Germline trimming cut 3 bases from V and 7 bases from J; bases unmatched to any gene: 12. Germline-derived CDR1 and CDR2 are SGHRS and YFSETQ.

This chain links TRBV5-1 with TRBJ2-3; the D gene is possibly TRBD2 (6 bases). The V gene's germline CDR1 is SGHRS and CDR2 YFSETQ. V was trimmed by 1 base and J by 5 bases, leaving 14 bases between them. CDR3 size: 15 residues. Here the CDR3 DNA reads TGCGCCAGCAGCTTGTCCGGCGGGATGGGAGATACGCAGTATTTT. Translated: CASSLSGGMGDTQYF.

V and J are TRBV20-1 and TRBJ2-3; tentatively, D is TRBD2 (5 bases). The CDR3 runs to 12 residues. Looked up from germline, CDR1 is DFQATT and CDR2 is SNEGSKA (reference sequence). The CDR3 loop is CSGIRGTDTQYF. CDR3 nucleotides: TGCAGCGGGATTCGGGGAACAGATACGCAGTATTTT.

This sequence joins TRBV6-1 and TRBJ2-2; 11 bases match TRBD2. This CDR3 comprises 15 residues. V lost 6 bases to trimming and J lost 5 bases; unmatched junction nucleotides: 5. Germline loops: CDR1 MNHNS, CDR2 SASEGT. CDR3 loop: CASRIAGGPTGELFF. CDR3 sequence (DNA): TGTGCCAGCAGGATAGCGGGGGGGCCGACCGGGGAGCTGTTTTTT.

This clonotype was detected many times. The gene calls are TRBV29-1 and TRBJ2-7; D possibly corresponds to TRBD2 (5 bases). Trimming removed 6 bases from V and 2 bases from J, with 8 bases in between. The CDR3 is 11 residues long. Germline V gives CDR1 SQVTM, CDR2 ANQGSEA. CDR3 bases: TGCAGCGTGGACGGGACCTACGAGCAGTACTTC. Translated: CSVDGTYEQYF.

This clonotype was counted a few times. This chain joins TRBV12-3 or TRBV12-4 and TRBJ2-1; TRBD2 matches 7 bases. The CDR3 is 15 residues long. The J segment lost 7 bases and the V segment lost 3 bases, leaving 9 bases of the junction unmatched. The CDR3 protein is CASSFISGYLNEQFF. Here the CDR3 DNA reads TGTGCCAGCAGTTTTATTAGCGGGTATCTGAATGAGCAGTTCTTC.

This clonotype was found a few times. V is TRBV12-3 or TRBV12-4 and J is TRBJ2-4; TRBD1 or TRBD2 may be the D gene (5 bases each). V was cut by 2 bases and J by 1 base, with 9 bases left in between. CDR3 length equals 15 residues. In nucleotides, the CDR3 is TGTGCCAGCAGTTTAATGGGACGGGCCAAAAACATTCAGTACTTC. Protein: CASSLMGRAKNIQYF.

The chain is built from TRBV3-1 and TRBJ1-2; D unresolved. Per the germline V gene, CDR1 is LGHDT and CDR2 is YNNKEL (reference sequence). V was pared by 0 bases and J by 4 bases, with 9 bases between. The CDR3 has 14 residues. The CDR3 bases are TGTGCCAGCAGCCAAGATCATGTCAGCTATGGCTACACCTTC. It yields the protein CASSQDHVSYGYTF. Complete variable domain (other parts from reference TRBV3-1 and TRBJ1-2): DTAVSQTPKYLVTQMGNDKSIKCEQNLGHDTMYWYKQDSKKFLKIMFSYNNKELIINETVPNRFSPKSPDKAHLNLHINSLELGDSAVYFCASSQDHVSYGYTFGSGTRLTVV.

The V gene is TRBV20-1, the J gene TRBJ2-7, with 7 nucleotides matching TRBD2. Per germline, CDR1 DFQATT and CDR2 SNEGSKA (reference sequence). The V gene end was trimmed by 1 base and the J gene end by 4 bases; junction bases not matched to a gene: 25. This CDR3 is built from 20 residues. The CDR3 coding sequence is TGCAGTGCTAGAGCGTTAACTAGCGTTCCGGTTCGGGGCTCAGGATACGAGCAGTACTTC. Protein product: CSARALTSVPVRGSGYEQYF.

The chain employs TRBV12-3 or TRBV12-4 and TRBJ2-7; possible D gene TRBD2, 6 bases. CDR3 size: 16 residues. Trimming left V 5 bases short and J 1 base short, with 18 bases between. The CDR3 DNA follows: TGTGCCAGCAGTGGACGGGAGACAGAAGGGTCCTACGAGCAGTACTTC. This encodes CASSGRETEGSYEQYF.

A remark on this clonotype: A read error may account for a junction end that differs from germline. J is TRBJ2-7 and V is TRBV5-1; a weak D match, TRBD1 (6 bases). In germline, CDR1 is SGHRS, CDR2 YFSETQ. This CDR3 has 13 amino acids. The DNA for the CDR3 is TGCGCCAGCATCTTGGACAGTACCTACGAGCAGTACTTC. Its translation: CASILDSTYEQYF.

Comment on this clonotype: Germline is not matched at one junction end, which may reflect a read error. V gene TRBV2 combines with J gene TRBJ1-2, with D possibly TRBD1 on 5 matching bases. Germline V gene data show CDR1 as SNHLY and CDR2 as FYNNEI. The CDR3 totals 12 residues. In DNA form, the CDR3 reads TGTGCCAGCTCCCTCGCCTTACGGGACGGTGCCTTC. This gives the protein CASSLALRDGAF.

The CDR3 loop reads CSAPNRGAEEKLFF. In nucleotides, the CDR3 is TGCAGTGCGCCGAACAGGGGGGCAGAGGAAAAACTGTTTTTT. The chain has TRBV20-1 and TRBJ1-4, with 8 bases identical to TRBD1. Trimming removed 6 bases from V and 8 bases from J; junction bases left unmatched: 11. The germline CDR1 and CDR2 sequences are DFQATT and SNEGSKA (reference sequence). The CDR3 extends over 14 amino acids.

This clonotype was seen only a few times. V gene TRBV20-1 combines with J gene TRBJ2-3; tentative D call: TRBD2 (5 bases). CDR3 size: 14 residues. Germline CDR1 is DFQATT and CDR2 is SNEGSKA (reference sequence). Between the trimmed V and J ends, which lost 6 bases and 4 bases, there was a span of 17 bases. The CDR3 here is CSAPTGFKADTQYF. Here the CDR3 DNA reads TGCAGTGCCCCGACGGGGTTCAAGGCAGATACGCAGTATTTT.

The chain's CDR3 is CATSRDAGQQETQYF. The CDR3 coding sequence is TGTGCCACCAGCAGAGACGCGGGACAGCAAGAGACCCAGTACTTC. This chain uses TRBV15 with TRBJ2-5; weak D call: TRBD1 (7 bases). This CDR3 is built from 15 residues. In germline, CDR1 is LNHNV, CDR2 YYDKDF (reference sequence). V was cut by 0 bases and J by 2 bases, with 10 bases left in between.

The chain employs TRBV28 and TRBJ2-1; 8 bases map to TRBD1. Germline values: CDR1 MDHEN, CDR2 SYDVKM. The CDR3 consists of 17 residues. Trimming cost V 3 bases and J 0 bases; bases outside gene matches: 7. The CDR3 spells CASSLLTGEVSYNEQFF. CDR3 coding DNA: TGTGCCAGCAGTTTGTTGACAGGGGAGGTCTCCTACAATGAGCAGTTCTTC.

This sequence joins TRBV5-5 and TRBJ1-2; 7 positions agree with TRBD1. Germline V gene lookup returns CDR1 SGHKS and CDR2 YYEKEE (reference sequence). V was pared by 2 bases and J by 5 bases, with 9 bases of the junction left unmatched. This CDR3 comprises 15 residues. CDR3 protein: CASSFTGQVIYGYTF. For the CDR3, the DNA is TGTGCCAGCAGCTTCACTGGACAGGTCATTTATGGCTACACCTTC.

This clonotype turned up a few times. The chain is built from TRBV12-3 or TRBV12-4 and TRBJ1-2, with 7 nucleotides matching TRBD1. The CDR3 consists of 13 residues. After removal of 10 bases from V and 4 bases from J, the junction contained 9 bases not matched to a gene. The CDR3 here is CAIFRDSVYGYTF. CDR3 sequence (DNA): TGTGCCATCTTCCGGGACAGTGTCTATGGCTACACCTTC.

This chain uses TRBV6-2 or TRBV6-3 with TRBJ2-7; D is perhaps TRBD1 or TRBD2 (5 bases each). CDR3 length: 15 residues. Trimming cost V 5 bases and J 2 bases, with 16 bases left between them. Germline CDR1 reads MNHEY; CDR2 reads SVGEGT. CDR3 residues: CASSRIRDGAYEQYF. CDR3 DNA: TGTGCCAGCAGTCGAATCCGGGACGGTGCCTACGAGCAGTACTTC.

This clonotype was recorded at least ten times. The chain recombines TRBV5-1 with TRBJ2-1, with D unresolved. The V end was cut by 4 bases, the J end by 12 bases, with 14 bases between. Germline V lookup: CDR1 SGHRS, CDR2 YFSETQ. The CDR3 totals 12 residues. CDR3 nucleotide sequence: TGCGCCAGCAGCCCCGACTTGGGCGGGCAGTTCTTC. Amino acid sequence: CASSPDLGGQFF.

V usage is TRBV7-3 and J usage is TRBJ2-1; D may be TRBD2 (7 bases). V lost 6 bases and J 10 bases, leaving 25 bases between the germline ends. Germline V lookup: CDR1 SGHTA, CDR2 FQGTGA. The CDR3 is made up of 16 amino acids. The CDR3 nucleotides read TGTGCCAGCAGTCCCCGGGGGGCAGGCGCCTTGGAGGAGCAGTTCTTC. Residues: CASSPRGAGALEEQFF.

This clonotype was counted once. This chain links TRBV4-1 with TRBJ2-7; 15 positions agree with TRBD2. The CDR3 extends over 17 amino acids. CDR1 and CDR2 (germline): MGHRA, YSYEKL. V lost 4 bases and J lost 0; bases outside the gene matches: 4. The CDR3 DNA reads as TGCGCCAGCAGCCGGGGACTAGCGGGAGGCGACTCCTACGAGCAGTACTTC. Translation gives CASSRGLAGGDSYEQYF.

This clonotype was picked up one time. A much larger clone is a single base away; this may be a read error. The genes are TRBV30 and TRBJ2-7, with a weak D call TRBD2 (6 bases). Germline loops: CDR1 GTSNPN, CDR2 SVGIG (reference sequence). This CDR3 comprises 13 residues. The CDR3 reads CAWSKGTPREQHF. Written as DNA, the CDR3 is TGTGCCTGGAGCAAAGGGACTCCCCGCGAGCAGCACTTC. Supplemented by reference TRBV30 and TRBJ2-7, the full variable domain reads SQTIHQWPATLVQPVGSPLSLECTVEGTSNPNLYWYRQAAGRGLQLLFYSVGIGQISSEVPQNLSASRPQDRQFILSSKKLLLSDSGFYLCAWSKGTPREQHFGPGTRLTVT.

This clonotype occurred many times. The V and J genes are TRBV20-1 and TRBJ2-7, with 12 bases matching TRBD1. This CDR3 contains 14 residues. CDR1 is DFQATT, CDR2 SNEGSKA, per germline (reference sequence). The V gene end was trimmed by 3 bases and the J gene end by 7 bases; junction bases not matched to a gene: 7. In DNA form, the CDR3 reads TGCAGTGCTAGCACAGGGACAGGGGGCGCAGAGCAGTACTTC. Protein sequence: CSASTGTGGAEQYF.

The chain is built from TRBV12-3 or TRBV12-4 and TRBJ2-5, with 8 bases lining up with TRBD1. The CDR3 has 15 residues. The junction had 9 bases not matched to a gene; V was cut back by 5 bases and J by 4 bases. This CDR3 reads CASSPPSTGGETQYF. CDR3 coding DNA: TGTGCCAGCAGTCCCCCGTCTACAGGGGGAGAGACCCAGTACTTC.